The 15 T cell receptor beta chains given below trace back to one sample, sequenced in a study of Tregs in tolerant kidney transplant recipients. TCRdb's copy holds only in-frame clones and misses some; the assay was immunoSEQ multiplex PCR. The table for this sample gives over 14,000 clones. Mixed chimerism was transient after nonmyeloablative marrow transplants from related graft donors. The source material was CD4+ T cells from blood (PBMCs), sampled 12 months after the transplant. The receptors shown here come from a human patient who received a combined kidney and bone marrow transplant. Some of the T cells might come from the graft donor.

With regard to this clone: The read comes to an end 3 residues before the CDR3 does, leaving the germline J gene to fill in the end. The chain uses TRBV5-1 and TRBJ2-7; 9 nucleotides align to TRBD1. The trim removed 3 bases at V and 3 bases at J, leaving 7 bases unmatched. This CDR3 comprises 15 residues. Germline lookup yields CDR1 SGHRS and CDR2 YFSETQ. CDR3: CASSSYRDRDYEQYF. The covered CDR3 bases are TGCGCCAGCAGCTCTTACCGGGACAGGGACTACGAG.

Points on this clone: The CDR3 goes on 3 residues after the read ends, and that part is filled in from the germline J gene. V usage is TRBV23-1 and J usage is TRBJ2-3, with a weak D call TRBD2 (6 bases). Being an ORF, TRBV23-1 has a function that is uncertain. The CDR3 covers 17 residues. Trimming stripped 2 bases from V and 0 bases from J, with 15 bases between. CDR3 bases read: TGCGCCAGCAGTCAACAATTTAAAGGGACTAGCACAGATACG. Its translation is CASSQQFKGTSTDT. The whole CDR3 reads CASSQQFKGTSTDTQYF.

This CDR3 reads CASSGQGNTEAFF. The DNA read from the CDR3 is TGTGCCAGCAGTGGGCAGGGTAACACTGAA. The chain combines TRBV2 with TRBJ1-1; a possible D gene is TRBD1 (5 bases). Read data end 3 residues before the CDR3 end; the end is taken from the germline J gene. Trimming left V 4 bases short and J 2 bases short, with 8 bases between. This CDR3 has 13 amino acids. Germline CDR1 reads SNHLY; CDR2 reads FYNNEI.

Regarding this clone: The CDR3 goes on 3 residues after the read ends, and that part is filled in from the germline J gene. The V and J genes are TRBV9 and TRBJ2-5; TRBD2 is a possible D gene (5 bases). The CDR3 consists of 13 residues. CDR1 is SGDLS and CDR2 is YYNGEE in the germline V gene. V was pared by 0 bases and J by 4 bases, with 7 bases between. This CDR3 reads CASSVGSAETQYF. The sequenced CDR3 bases are TGTGCCAGCAGCGTAGGTAGCGCAGAGACC.

Details on this clone: The read falls 3 residues short of the CDR3 end, and the missing part is taken from the germline J gene. The V gene is TRBV20-1, the J gene TRBJ1-5, with 8 bases fitting TRBD1. Trimming cost V 7 bases and J 1 base; bases outside gene matches: 9. This CDR3 has 15 residues. Germline values: CDR1 DFQATT, CDR2 SNEGSKA (reference sequence). The DNA read from the CDR3 is TGCAGTGGACATCGGACAGGGCTAAGCAATCAGCCC. As protein: CSGHRTGLSNQP. The entire CDR3 protein is CSGHRTGLSNQPQHF.

This clone counts as medium-sized (0.01 to 0.1%) by frequency. Read coverage stops 3 residues before the CDR3 terminus; the germline J gene supplies the remainder. J is TRBJ1-5 and V is TRBV24-1; D is unclear. Germline V gene data show CDR1 as KGHDR and CDR2 as SFDVKD. This CDR3 comprises 14 residues. Deletions cut 2 bases from V and 3 bases from J, with 7 bases between. CDR3 amino acids: CATSDSGFNQPQHF. CDR3 bases read: TGTGCCACCAGTGATTCCGGGTTCAATCAGCCC.

Comments on this clone: Read coverage stops 3 residues before the CDR3 terminus; the germline J gene supplies the remainder. V is TRBV5-1 and J is TRBJ2-2, with no clear D. CDR3 length: 14 amino acids. Looked up from germline, CDR1 is SGHRS and CDR2 is YFSETQ. V dropped 2 bases and J dropped 0 bases, with 5 bases sitting between them. CDR3: CASSFSANTGELFF. CDR3 DNA (partial): TGCGCCAGCAGCTTCTCAGCGAACACCGGGGAG. Looking up the rest from reference TRBV5-1 and TRBJ2-2 gives the full variable domain: KAGVTQTPRYLIKTRGQQVTLSCSPISGHRSVSWYQQTPGQGLQFLFEYFSETQRNKGNFPGRFSGRQFSNSRSEMNVSTLELGDSALYLCASSFSANTGELFFGEGSRLTVL.

CDR3 DNA (partial): TGTGCCAGCAGCTTTAGCGGACCCTCCTACGAG. It encodes CASSFSGPSYE. The whole CDR3 sequence reads CASSFSGPSYEQYF. The V gene is TRBV5-6, the J gene TRBJ2-7; possibly TRBD2 for D (6 bases). The read ends 3 residues early relative to the CDR3; the germline J gene fills the gap. CDR3 length equals 14 residues. The V end was cut by 2 bases, the J end by 0 bases, with 9 bases between. The germline V gene encodes CDR1 SGHDT and CDR2 YYEEEE. Based on the CDR3 plus reference TRBV5-6 and TRBJ2-7, the full variable domain is DAGVTQSPTHLIKTRGQQVTLRCSPKSGHDTVSWYQQALGQGPQFIFQYYEEEERQRGNFPDRFSGHQFPNYSSELNVNALLLGDSALYLCASSFSGPSYEQYFGPGTRLTVT.

With regard to this clone: The junction departs from germline at one end; a sequencing error may be responsible. The read terminates 3 residues ahead of where the CDR3 ends, so the germline J gene completes it. This sequence joins TRBV7-3 and TRBJ1-2, with TRBD1 matching 7 bases. This CDR3 contains 12 residues. CDR1 SGHTA and CDR2 FQGTGA come from the germline V gene. Partial CDR3 DNA: TGCGCAACAGGGGCCCTTGGCTATGGC. Translated: CATGALGYG. The CDR3 in full is CATGALGYGYTF.

A word on this clone: The missing CDR3 end, 3 residues past where the read stops, is filled in from the germline J gene. The rearrangement uses TRBV5-5 and TRBJ2-1, with a tentative D call TRBD1 (6 bases). CDR1 and CDR2 (germline): SGHKS, YYEKEE (reference sequence). Deletions cut 6 bases from V and 5 bases from J, with 18 bases between. There are 15 residues in the CDR3. CDR3 sequence: CASIPPTDRDNEQFF. CDR3 DNA (partial): TGTGCCAGCATCCCCCCCACGGACAGAGACAATGAG.

A remark on this clone: Read data end 3 residues before the CDR3 end; the end is taken from the germline J gene. The chain couples TRBV14 to TRBJ2-7; D uncertain. Per the germline V gene, CDR1 is SGHDN and CDR2 is FVKESK. The CDR3 has 14 amino acids. V was pared by 6 bases and J by 5 bases, with 17 bases between. The CDR3 bases that were read are TGTGCCAGCAGTCCACTCACCCTTAGGGACGAG. Protein sequence: CASSPLTLRDE. The full CDR3 protein reads CASSPLTLRDEQYF.

As for this clone: The read ends 3 residues early relative to the CDR3; the germline J gene fills the gap. V and J are TRBV7-3 and TRBJ2-7, with D possibly being TRBD1 (6 bases). The CDR3 is 15 residues long. Per the germline V gene, CDR1 is SGHTA and CDR2 is FQGTGA. Trimming stripped 4 bases from V and 2 bases from J, with 15 bases between. The sequenced CDR3 bases are TGTGCCAGCAGCTCCCACAGGGTCCCCACCTACGAG. This gives the protein CASSSHRVPTYE. The entire CDR3 protein is CASSSHRVPTYEQYF.

CDR3 bases read: TGCAGTGCTAGCCCTAGCGGGGGCAATACG. This codes for CSASPSGGNT. The full CDR3 is CSASPSGGNTQYF. V and J are TRBV20-1 and TRBJ2-3, with TRBD2 matching 10 bases. The observed sequence ends 3 residues before the CDR3 terminus, with the missing tail filled in from the germline J gene. The germline V gene encodes CDR1 DFQATT and CDR2 SNEGSKA (reference sequence). The CDR3 spans 13 residues. Trimming removed 3 bases from V and 7 bases from J; junction bases left unmatched: 4.

Regarding this clone: The read ends 3 residues early relative to the CDR3; the germline J gene fills the gap. This chain connects TRBV7-6 to TRBJ2-1; TRBD2 matches 7 bases. CDR3 length equals 18 residues. J was trimmed by 4 bases and V by 5 bases; bases with no gene match: 17. The V gene's germline CDR1 is SGHVS and CDR2 FNYEAQ. Partial CDR3 DNA: TGTGCCAGCAGCCCGACAATTTTCCAGGGAGGGCCGTACAATGAG. Encoded protein: CASSPTIFQGGPYNE. The CDR3 in full is CASSPTIFQGGPYNEQFF.

Worth noting for this clone: The observed sequence ends 3 residues before the CDR3 terminus, with the missing tail filled in from the germline J gene. The J gene is TRBJ1-1, the V gene TRBV19, with a tentative D call TRBD1 (5 bases). V was cut by 5 bases and J by 4 bases, with 14 bases left in between. The germline V gene has CDR1 LNHDA and CDR2 SQIVND (reference sequence). CDR3 length: 14 residues. The sequenced part of the CDR3 DNA is TGTGCCAGTAGTGCACAGGTGTGGAGCACTGAA. It codes for CASSAQVWSTE. The whole CDR3 region reads CASSAQVWSTEAFF. The full variable domain, in which reference TRBV19 and TRBJ1-1 provide the parts outside the CDR3, is DGGITQSPKYLFRKEGQNVTLSCEQNLNHDAMYWYRQDPGQGLRLIYYSQIVNDFQKGDIAEGYSVSREKKESFPLTVTSAQKNPTAFYLCASSAQVWSTEAFFGQGTRLTVV.